This T cell receptor (beta chain) was recorded in a study of shared clonotypes between healthy human individuals. The ends were cut back, 3 bases at V and 4 bases at J, with 5 bases in the middle. Germline V gene data show CDR1 as DFQATT and CDR2 as SNEGSKA (reference sequence). The CDR3 is 11 amino acids. TCRdb keeps only in-frame clones here, not all; method: immunoSEQ multiplex PCR. Seen here are some 2,100,000 clones, 90% to 97% observed once, and the top ten hold 0.1% to 0.15%. With regard to this clone: Other DNA sequences in this specimen translate into the identical CDR3.

The chain is built from TRBV20-1 and TRBJ2-3, with no clear D. This TCR was sampled from a man between 18 and 35 years old in good health. Sequencing was done on a sample of naive CD4+ T cells sorted from blood. As to subset: CD45RA+ positively selected. CDR3 residues: CSASPADTQYF. In DNA, the CDR3 is TGCAGTGCTAGTCCAGCAGATACGCAGTATTTT.